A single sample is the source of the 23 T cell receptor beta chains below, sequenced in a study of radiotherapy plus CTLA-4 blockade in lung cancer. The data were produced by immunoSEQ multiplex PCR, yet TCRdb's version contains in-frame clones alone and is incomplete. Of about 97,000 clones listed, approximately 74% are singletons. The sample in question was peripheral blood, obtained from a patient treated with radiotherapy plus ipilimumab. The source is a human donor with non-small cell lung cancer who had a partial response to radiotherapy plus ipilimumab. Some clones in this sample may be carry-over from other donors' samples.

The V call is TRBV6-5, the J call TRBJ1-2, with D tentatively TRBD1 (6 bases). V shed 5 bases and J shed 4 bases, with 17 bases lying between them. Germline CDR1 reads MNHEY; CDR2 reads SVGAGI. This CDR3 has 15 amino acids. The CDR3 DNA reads TGTGCCAGCAGTCCCCGGGGGGGCCTGGGCTATGGCTACACCTTC. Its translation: CASSPRGGLGYGYTF.

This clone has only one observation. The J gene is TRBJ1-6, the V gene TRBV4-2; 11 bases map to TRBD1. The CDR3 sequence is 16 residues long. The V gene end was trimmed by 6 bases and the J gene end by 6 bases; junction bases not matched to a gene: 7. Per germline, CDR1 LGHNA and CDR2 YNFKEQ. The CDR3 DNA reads TGTGCCAGCAGACCCGGGACAGGGGGGAGTAATTCACCCCTCCACTTT. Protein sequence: CASRPGTGGSNSPLHF.

CDR3 region: CASSQGSGGSYIQYF. In nucleotides, the CDR3 is TGCGCCAGCAGCCAAGGTTCAGGGGGAAGTTACATTCAGTACTTC. The chain joins TRBV4-1 to TRBJ2-4; 7 bases fit TRBD1. This CDR3 spans 15 amino acids. The germline CDR1 and CDR2 sequences are MGHRA and YSYEKL. The trim removed 1 base at V and 8 bases at J, leaving 8 bases unmatched.

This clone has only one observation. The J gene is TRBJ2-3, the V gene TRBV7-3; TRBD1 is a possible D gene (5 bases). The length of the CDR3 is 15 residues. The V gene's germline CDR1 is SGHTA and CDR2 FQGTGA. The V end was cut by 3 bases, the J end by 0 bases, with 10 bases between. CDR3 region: CASSLTATSTDTQYF. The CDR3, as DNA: TGTGCCAGCAGCTTGACAGCGACAAGCACAGATACGCAGTATTTT.

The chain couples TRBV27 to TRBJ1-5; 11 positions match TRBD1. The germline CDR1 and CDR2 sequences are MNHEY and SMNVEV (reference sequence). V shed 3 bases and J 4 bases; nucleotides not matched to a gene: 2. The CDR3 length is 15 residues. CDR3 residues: CASSFGQGANQPQHF. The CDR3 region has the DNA TGTGCCAGCAGTTTCGGACAGGGGGCTAATCAGCCCCAGCATTTT.

The CDR3 sequence: CAWGRGEGGGYTF. In DNA form, the CDR3 reads TGTGCCTGGGGACGGGGGGAGGGAGGCGGCTACACCTTC. The gene calls are TRBV30 and TRBJ1-2; D may be TRBD1 (5 bases). Germline V lookup: CDR1 GTSNPN, CDR2 SVGIG (reference sequence). The CDR3 loop spans 13 amino acids. With 5 bases removed from V and 8 bases from J, the gap between germline ends came to 18 bases.

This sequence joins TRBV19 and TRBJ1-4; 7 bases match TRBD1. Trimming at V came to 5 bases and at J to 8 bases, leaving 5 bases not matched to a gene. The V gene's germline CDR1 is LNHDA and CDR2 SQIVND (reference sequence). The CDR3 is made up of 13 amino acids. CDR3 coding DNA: TGTGCCAGTAGTGTGACAGGGTCCGAAAAACTGTTTTTT. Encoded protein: CASSVTGSEKLFF. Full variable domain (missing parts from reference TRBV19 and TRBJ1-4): DGGITQSPKYLFRKEGQNVTLSCEQNLNHDAMYWYRQDPGQGLRLIYYSQIVNDFQKGDIAEGYSVSREKKESFPLTVTSAQKNPTAFYLCASSVTGSEKLFFGSGTQLSVL.

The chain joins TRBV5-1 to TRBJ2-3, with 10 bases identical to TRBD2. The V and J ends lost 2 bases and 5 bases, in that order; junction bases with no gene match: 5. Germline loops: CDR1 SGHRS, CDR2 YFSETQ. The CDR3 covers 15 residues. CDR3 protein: CASSFESGGEDTQYF. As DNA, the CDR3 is TGCGCCAGCAGCTTCGAAAGCGGGGGGGAAGATACGCAGTATTTT. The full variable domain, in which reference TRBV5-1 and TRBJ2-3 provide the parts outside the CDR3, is KAGVTQTPRYLIKTRGQQVTLSCSPISGHRSVSWYQQTPGQGLQFLFEYFSETQRNKGNFPGRFSGRQFSNSRSEMNVSTLELGDSALYLCASSFESGGEDTQYFGPGTRLTVL.

As DNA, the CDR3 is TGTGCCAGCAGTGAAGTTGTCAGGGGCGGACAGCCCCAGCATTTT. It yields the protein CASSEVVRGGQPQHF. The rearrangement uses TRBV6-1 and TRBJ1-5, with TRBD1 as a possible D gene (6 bases). The CDR3 runs to 15 residues. Per germline, CDR1 MNHNS and CDR2 SASEGT. The V end was cut by 1 base, the J end by 7 bases, with 14 bases between.

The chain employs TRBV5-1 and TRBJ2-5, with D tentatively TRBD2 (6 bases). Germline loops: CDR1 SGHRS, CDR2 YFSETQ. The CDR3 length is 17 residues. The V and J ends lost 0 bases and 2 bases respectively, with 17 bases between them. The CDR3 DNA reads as TGCGCCAGCAGCTTGGGCCTCGGGAGCACCGGGCAAGAGACCCAGTACTTC. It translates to CASSLGLGSTGQETQYF.

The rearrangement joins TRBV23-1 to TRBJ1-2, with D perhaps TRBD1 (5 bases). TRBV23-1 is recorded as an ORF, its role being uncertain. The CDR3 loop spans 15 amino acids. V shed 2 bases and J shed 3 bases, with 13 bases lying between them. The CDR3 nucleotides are TGCGCCAGCAGTCAAAGGGAGGGGTTGGACTATGGCTACACCTTC. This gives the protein CASSQREGLDYGYTF.

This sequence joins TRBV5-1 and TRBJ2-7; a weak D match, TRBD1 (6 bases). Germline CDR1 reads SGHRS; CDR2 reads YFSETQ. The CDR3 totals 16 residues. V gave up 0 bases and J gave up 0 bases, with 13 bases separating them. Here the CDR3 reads CASSLVGIQGSYEQYF. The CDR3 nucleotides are TGCGCCAGCAGCTTGGTAGGGATACAGGGCTCCTACGAGCAGTACTTC.

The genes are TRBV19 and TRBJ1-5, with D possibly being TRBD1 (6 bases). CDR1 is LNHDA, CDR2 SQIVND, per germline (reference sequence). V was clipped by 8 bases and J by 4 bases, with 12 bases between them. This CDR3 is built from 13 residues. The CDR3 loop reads CASADQGNQPQHF. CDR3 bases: TGTGCCAGTGCTGATCAGGGGAATCAGCCCCAGCATTTT. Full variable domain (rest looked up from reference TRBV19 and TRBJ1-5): DGGITQSPKYLFRKEGQNVTLSCEQNLNHDAMYWYRQDPGQGLRLIYYSQIVNDFQKGDIAEGYSVSREKKESFPLTVTSAQKNPTAFYLCASADQGNQPQHFGDGTRLSIL.

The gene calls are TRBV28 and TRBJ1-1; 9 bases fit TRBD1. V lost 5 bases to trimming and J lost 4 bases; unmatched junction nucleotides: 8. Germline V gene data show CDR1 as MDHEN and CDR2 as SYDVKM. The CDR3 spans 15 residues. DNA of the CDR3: TGTGCCAGCAGTCCCGACAGGGGGAAAAGCACTGAAGCTTTCTTT. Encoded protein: CASSPDRGKSTEAFF.

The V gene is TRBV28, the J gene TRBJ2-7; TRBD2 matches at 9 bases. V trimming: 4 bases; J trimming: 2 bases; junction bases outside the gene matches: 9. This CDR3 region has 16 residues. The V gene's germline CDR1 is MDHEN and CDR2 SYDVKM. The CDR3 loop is CASSWALAGDTYEQYF. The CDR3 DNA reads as TGTGCCAGCAGTTGGGCCTTAGCGGGGGACACCTACGAGCAGTACTTC.

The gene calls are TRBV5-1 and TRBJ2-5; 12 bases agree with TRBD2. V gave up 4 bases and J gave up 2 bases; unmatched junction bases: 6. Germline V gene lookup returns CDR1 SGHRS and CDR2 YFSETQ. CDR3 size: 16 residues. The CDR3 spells CASSVTSGGPQETQYF. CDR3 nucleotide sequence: TGCGCCAGCAGCGTGACTAGCGGGGGACCACAAGAGACCCAGTACTTC.

CDR3 region: CASSIRGLAGGLGETQYF. The CDR3 coding sequence is TGTGCCAGTAGTATAAGGGGACTAGCGGGAGGGCTTGGGGAGACCCAGTACTTC. The chain uses TRBV19 and TRBJ2-5; 16 bases match TRBD2. This CDR3 has 18 residues. In germline, CDR1 is LNHDA, CDR2 SQIVND (reference sequence). The J segment lost 5 bases and the V segment lost 2 bases, leaving 8 bases of the junction unmatched.

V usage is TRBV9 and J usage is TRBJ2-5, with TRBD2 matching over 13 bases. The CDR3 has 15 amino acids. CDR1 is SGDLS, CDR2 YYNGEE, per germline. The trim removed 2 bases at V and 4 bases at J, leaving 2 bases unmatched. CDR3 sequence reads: CASSVTSGGRETQYF. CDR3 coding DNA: TGTGCCAGCAGCGTGACTAGCGGGGGGAGAGAGACCCAGTACTTC. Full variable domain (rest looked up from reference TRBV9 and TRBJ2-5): DSGVTQTPKHLITATGQRVTLRCSPRSGDLSVYWYQQSLDQGLQFLIQYYNGEERAKGNILERFSAQQFPDLHSELNLSSLELGDSALYFCASSVTSGGRETQYFGPGTRLLVL.

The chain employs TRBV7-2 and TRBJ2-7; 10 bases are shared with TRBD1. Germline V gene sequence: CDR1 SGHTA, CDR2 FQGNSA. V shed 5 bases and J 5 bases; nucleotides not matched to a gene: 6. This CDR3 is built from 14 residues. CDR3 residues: CASSVDRGRNEQYF. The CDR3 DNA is TGTGCCAGCAGCGTGGACAGGGGGAGGAACGAGCAGTACTTC. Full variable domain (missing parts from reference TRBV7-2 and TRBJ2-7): GAGVSQSPSNKVTEKGKDVELRCDPISGHTALYWYRQSLGQGLEFLIYFQGNSAPDKSGLPSDRFSAERTGGSVSTLTIQRTQQEDSAVYLCASSVDRGRNEQYFGPGTRLTVT.

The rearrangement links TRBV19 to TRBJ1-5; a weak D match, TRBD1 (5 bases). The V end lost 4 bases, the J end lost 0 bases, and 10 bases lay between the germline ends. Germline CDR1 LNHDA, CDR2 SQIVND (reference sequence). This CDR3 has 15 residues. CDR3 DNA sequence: TGTGCCAGTAGTACCAGGGCTTATAGCAATCAGCCCCAGCATTTT. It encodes CASSTRAYSNQPQHF. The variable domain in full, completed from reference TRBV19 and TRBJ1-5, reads DGGITQSPKYLFRKEGQNVTLSCEQNLNHDAMYWYRQDPGQGLRLIYYSQIVNDFQKGDIAEGYSVSREKKESFPLTVTSAQKNPTAFYLCASSTRAYSNQPQHFGDGTRLSIL.

The CDR3 DNA reads TGTGCCAGCAGCTTAAAGACTGTCAAGCAGTACTTC. Translation: CASSLKTVKQYF. The rearrangement links TRBV7-2 to TRBJ2-5; D unresolved. Germline lookup yields CDR1 SGHTA and CDR2 FQGNSA. This CDR3 has 12 amino acids. V shed 2 bases and J shed 11 bases, with 12 bases lying between them.

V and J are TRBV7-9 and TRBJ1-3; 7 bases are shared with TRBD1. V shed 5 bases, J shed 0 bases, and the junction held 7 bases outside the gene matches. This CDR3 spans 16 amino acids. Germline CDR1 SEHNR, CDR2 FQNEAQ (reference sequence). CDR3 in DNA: TGTGCCAGCAGCGGGGACAGCGCCGGCTCTGGAAACACCATATATTTT. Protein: CASSGDSAGSGNTIYF.

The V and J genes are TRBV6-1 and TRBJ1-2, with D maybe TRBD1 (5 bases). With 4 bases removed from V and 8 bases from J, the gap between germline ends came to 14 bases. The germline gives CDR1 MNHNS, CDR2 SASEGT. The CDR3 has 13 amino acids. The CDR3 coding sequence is TGTGCCAGCAGTGTTGAACAGGCCGGCGGCTACACCTTC. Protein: CASSVEQAGGYTF.